Shown below are 21 T cell receptor beta chains from a single sample sequenced in a study of T-cell reconstitution after alpha-beta-depleted transplantation in children. Study-level results: Diversity and T-cell counts at one year after transplant derived mostly from new T cells.

These TCRs' antigens remain unknown. Unique molecular identifiers featured in how the TCRbeta library was prepared. Each CDR3 protein gets one entry after TCRdb re-called the PCR reads with MiXCR. Among about 300,000 distinct CDR3 sequences listed, roughly 8.2% were seen once. Sequences were derived from peripheral blood, sampled 360 days after TCRalphabeta/CD19-depleted stem cell transplant. Receptors originate from a female patient aged 2-15 years who had a stem cell transplant for Fanconi anemia, so the T cells may come from the graft donor.

Only a few counts were recorded for this clonotype. An end of the junction differs from the germline gene, which may be a read error. J is TRBJ1-1 and V is TRBV7-7; the D gene is possibly TRBD1 (6 bases). The CDR3 spans 14 residues. CDR1 SSHAT and CDR2 FNYEAQ come from the germline V gene (reference sequence). DNA of the CDR3: TGTGCTAGCAGCTTAGTTCAGGGGAGCACTGAAGCTTTCTTT. Its protein is CASSLVQGSTEAFF.

The chain uses TRBV12-3 or TRBV12-4 and TRBJ2-3, with 12 bases fitting TRBD2. The length of the CDR3 is 17 residues. The J segment lost 1 base and the V segment lost 2 bases, leaving 4 bases of the junction unmatched. The CDR3 DNA reads as TGTGCCAGCAGTTTACTAGCGGGGGGGCCTGGCACAGATACGCAGTATTTT. It is translated as CASSLLAGGPGTDTQYF.

A few counts support this clonotype. This rearrangement joins TRBV5-5 to TRBJ2-1; D is undetermined. Deletions cut 7 bases from V and 2 bases from J, with 13 bases between. CDR3 length: 14 amino acids. Germline V lookup: CDR1 SGHKS, CDR2 YYEKEE (reference sequence). Here the CDR3 DNA reads TGTGCCAGCGGTGGGATGCCTACCTACAATGAGCAGTTCTTC. The encoded protein is CASGGMPTYNEQFF.

This clonotype was counted ten times or more. CDR3 sequence (DNA): TGTGCCAGCAGTTTTTACCGTGGCACAGATACGCAGTATTTT. Translation: CASSFYRGTDTQYF. This chain connects TRBV12-3 or TRBV12-4 to TRBJ2-3; D not resolved. Trimming cost V 3 bases and J 1 base, with 8 bases left between them. The length of the CDR3 is 14 residues.

The rearrangement links TRBV14 to TRBJ2-5; maybe TRBD2 (6 bases). The germline V gene encodes CDR1 SGHDN and CDR2 FVKESK. The CDR3 runs 20 residues. V lost 4 bases and J 1 base, leaving 28 bases between the germline ends. The CDR3, as DNA: TGTGCCAGCAGCCCACACCGAGGAGGGGTCTGGGGGACCCTCCAAGAGACCCAGTACTTC. Encoded protein: CASSPHRGGVWGTLQETQYF.

This clonotype was seen a few times. The chain employs TRBV7-9 and TRBJ2-6, with 7 bases that match TRBD1. V was clipped by 0 bases and J by 2 bases; unmatched bases: 1. The V gene's germline CDR1 is SEHNR and CDR2 FQNEAQ (reference sequence). The CDR3 is made up of 16 amino acids. CDR3 bases: TGTGCCAGCAGCTTAGCTACAGGGGCTGGGGCCAACGTCCTGACTTTC. It codes for CASSLATGAGANVLTF.

This clonotype was counted at least ten times. J is TRBJ1-1 and V is TRBV5-1; TRBD1 matches at 7 bases. Trimming removed 3 bases from V and 5 bases from J; junction bases left unmatched: 7. This CDR3 comprises 14 residues. The germline CDR1 and CDR2 sequences are SGHRS and YFSETQ. For the CDR3, the DNA is TGCGCCAGCAGCTCAAGCCTACAGGGGACTGAAGCTTTCTTT. Residues: CASSSSLQGTEAFF.

This clonotype was observed at least ten times. The chain links TRBV5-1 to TRBJ2-7; possible D gene TRBD2, 5 bases. The CDR3 contains 12 residues. CDR1 and CDR2 from the germline V gene are SGHRS and YFSETQ. The ends were cut back, 1 base at V and 3 bases at J, with 5 bases in the middle. CDR3 sequence (DNA): TGCGCCAGCAGCTTGACTAGCTACGAGCAGTACTTC. It encodes CASSLTSYEQYF.

The V gene is TRBV11-1, the J gene TRBJ1-1; 11 bases agree with TRBD1. V shed 4 bases and J 7 bases; nucleotides not matched to a gene: 5. From germline, CDR1 is SGHAT and CDR2 FQDESV (reference sequence). The CDR3 extends over 14 amino acids. Written as DNA, the CDR3 is TGTGCCAGCAGCTATTGGACAGGGGGCGGTGAAGCTTTCTTT. Residues: CASSYWTGGGEAFF.

The sample holds one count of this clonotype. This may arise from a read error, as a much more abundant clone is one base away. The chain employs TRBV12-3 or TRBV12-4 and TRBJ2-7; 9 nucleotides match TRBD2. V gave up 6 bases and J gave up 8 bases; unmatched junction bases: 8. The CDR3 is 13 residues long. Here the CDR3 reads CASRNSGRYKQYF. The CDR3 DNA follows: TGTGCCAGCAGAAACAGCGGGAGGTACAAGCAGTACTTC.

J is TRBJ1-2 and V is TRBV5-1, with D perhaps TRBD1 (5 bases). This CDR3 spans 14 amino acids. The germline gives CDR1 SGHRS, CDR2 YFSETQ. Deletions cut 0 bases from V and 8 bases from J, with 14 bases between. The CDR3 loop reads CASSLATGAGGYTF. In nucleotides, the CDR3 is TGCGCCAGCAGCTTGGCCACCGGGGCAGGGGGCTACACCTTC.

In this sample, this clonotype turned up a few times. The V gene is TRBV24-1, the J gene TRBJ1-5; D may be TRBD1 (5 bases). The CDR3 covers 14 residues. Trimming stripped 7 bases from V and 3 bases from J, with 12 bases between. The germline V gene has CDR1 KGHDR and CDR2 SFDVKD. CDR3 DNA sequence: TGTGCCACCAGCACGGGACGGTTCAATCAGCCCCAGCATTTT. Encoded protein: CATSTGRFNQPQHF.

CDR3 DNA: TGCGCCAGCAGCCAAGACGGGCCGGGAGTTTTCTTCACGGACTACGAGCAGTACTTC. Translated, it gives CASSQDGPGVFFTDYEQYF. V gene TRBV4-1 combines with J gene TRBJ2-7, with D maybe TRBD2 (6 bases). This CDR3 comprises 19 residues. Germline-derived CDR1 and CDR2 are MGHRA and YSYEKL. The V end was cut by 0 bases, the J end by 3 bases, with 24 bases between.

This chain uses TRBV5-5 with TRBJ2-5; D is unresolved. The CDR3 is made up of 12 amino acids. Trimming stripped 1 base from V and 7 bases from J, with 8 bases between. Germline CDR1 and CDR2: SGHKS and YYEKEE (reference sequence). The CDR3 is CASSLMLGTQYF. The CDR3 DNA reads TGTGCCAGCAGCTTGATGCTGGGGACCCAGTACTTC.

In its sample, this clonotype was seen a few times. The rearrangement links TRBV6-1 to TRBJ2-3, with no clear D. CDR1 is MNHNS and CDR2 is SASEGT in the germline V gene. This CDR3 has 16 residues. Trimming shortened V by 5 bases and J by 3 bases, and 18 bases separated the two germline ends. As DNA, the CDR3 is TGTGCCAGCAGTAGTTTCGGCGGCCCCGGAACAGATACGCAGTATTTT. This encodes CASSSFGGPGTDTQYF.

This clonotype was seen a few times. The V gene is TRBV9, the J gene TRBJ1-1, with a possible D match to TRBD1 (5 bases). Trimming removed 3 bases at V and 1 base at J, with 13 bases between. CDR1 is SGDLS, CDR2 YYNGEE, per germline. The CDR3 contains 15 residues. CDR3 in DNA: TGTGCCAGCAGCGCCTCAATACAGGCGAACACTGAAGCTTTCTTT. This sequence encodes CASSASIQANTEAFF.

On this clonotype itself: Since a much larger clone is just one base distant, this may be a read error. In this CDR3 the conserved last residue, phenylalanine or tryptophan, is missing, so a read error is likely. This rearrangement joins TRBV11-2 to TRBJ1-1; a possible D gene is TRBD1 (6 bases). Trimming left V 5 bases short and J 7 bases short, with 11 bases between. The CDR3 spans 12 residues. Per the germline V gene, CDR1 is SGHAT and CDR2 is FQNNGV. The CDR3, as DNA: TGTGCCAGCAGCCCGACAGGAGATGAAGCTTTCATT. Translation: CASSPTGDEAFI.

This clonotype was found many times. The chain uses TRBV12-3 or TRBV12-4 and TRBJ1-5; D is uncertain. V was trimmed by 1 base and J by 6 bases, leaving 13 bases between them. This CDR3 spans 15 amino acids. The CDR3 DNA follows: TGTGCCAGCAGTTTAGAGGGTTTGGACGGTCAGCCCCAGCATTTT. It encodes CASSLEGLDGQPQHF.

The CDR3 DNA follows: TGTGCCAGCAGCCAGGGACAGGGGGTGACTGAAGCTTTCTTT. Translating gives CASSQGQGVTEAFF. The chain has TRBV3-1 and TRBJ1-1, with TRBD1 matching over 11 bases. CDR3 length equals 14 residues. Germline loops: CDR1 LGHDT, CDR2 YNNKEL (reference sequence). V was pared by 3 bases and J by 5 bases, with 2 bases of the junction left unmatched.

A word on this clonotype: A much larger clone lies a single base off, so this may be a read error. The chain carries TRBV7-9 and TRBJ2-5; 12 bases are a match to TRBD2. Germline loops: CDR1 SEHNR, CDR2 FQNEAQ (reference sequence). CDR3 size: 17 residues. CDR3 nucleotides: TGTGCCGGCAGCTTAGCCCGACTAGCGGGGGACCAAGAGACCCAGTACTTC. Protein: CAGSLARLAGDQETQYF.

V gene TRBV5-4 combines with J gene TRBJ2-3, with D possibly called TRBD1 or TRBD2 (5 bases each). Per the germline V gene, CDR1 is SGHNT and CDR2 is YYREEE (reference sequence). This CDR3 has 15 residues. Trimming took off 3 bases at V and 5 bases at J, with 16 bases between the two ends. The CDR3 DNA follows: TGTGCCAGCAGCTACTCGATTGAGAGGGGAGATACGCAGTATTTT. It translates to CASSYSIERGDTQYF.